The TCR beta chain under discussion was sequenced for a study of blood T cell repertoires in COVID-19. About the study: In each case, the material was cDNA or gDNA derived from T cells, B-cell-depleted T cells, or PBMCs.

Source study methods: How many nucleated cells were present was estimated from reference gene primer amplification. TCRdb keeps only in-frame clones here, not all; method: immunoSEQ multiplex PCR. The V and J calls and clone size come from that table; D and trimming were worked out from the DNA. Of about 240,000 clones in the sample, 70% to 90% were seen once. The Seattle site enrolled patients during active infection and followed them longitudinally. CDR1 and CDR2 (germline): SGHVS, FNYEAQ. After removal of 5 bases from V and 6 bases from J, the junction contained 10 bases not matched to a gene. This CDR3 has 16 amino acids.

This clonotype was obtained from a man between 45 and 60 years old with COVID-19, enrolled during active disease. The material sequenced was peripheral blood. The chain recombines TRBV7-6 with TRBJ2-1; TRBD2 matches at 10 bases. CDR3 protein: CASSRTSGGGPNEQFF. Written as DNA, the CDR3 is TGTGCCAGCAGCCGGACAAGCGGGGGGGGCCCCAATGAGCAGTTCTTC.